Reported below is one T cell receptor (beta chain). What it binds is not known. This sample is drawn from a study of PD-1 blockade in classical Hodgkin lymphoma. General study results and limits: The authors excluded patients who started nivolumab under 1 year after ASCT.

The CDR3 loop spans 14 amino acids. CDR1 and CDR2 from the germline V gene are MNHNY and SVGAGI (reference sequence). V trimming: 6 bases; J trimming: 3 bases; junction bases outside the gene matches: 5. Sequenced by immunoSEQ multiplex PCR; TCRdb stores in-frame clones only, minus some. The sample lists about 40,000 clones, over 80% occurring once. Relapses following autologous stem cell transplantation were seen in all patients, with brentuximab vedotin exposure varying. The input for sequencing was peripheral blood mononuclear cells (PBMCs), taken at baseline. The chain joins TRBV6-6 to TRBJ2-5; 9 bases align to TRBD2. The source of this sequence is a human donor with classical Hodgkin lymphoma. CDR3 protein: CASRSRGGKETQYF. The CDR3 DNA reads TGTGCCAGCAGGTCGCGGGGGGGAAAAGAGACCCAGTACTTC.